The clone carrying this TCR beta chain appeared a single time. The data are from a study of blood T cell repertoires in COVID-19. Turning to the study itself: Researchers got acute and convalescent COVID-19 samples from the United States, Italy and Spain. PBMCs, B-cell-depleted T cells, or T cells were the source of the cDNA or gDNA that made up the material.

CDR1 DFQATT and CDR2 SNEGSKA come from the germline V gene (reference sequence). V gave up 3 bases and J gave up 2 bases; unmatched junction bases: 7. The CDR3 contains 14 residues. Original processing methods: Amplification from reference gene primers served as the basis for estimated nucleated cell counts. Data came from immunoSEQ multiplex PCR; TCRdb stores just in-frame clones and leaves some out. Clone size and the V and J calls come from that table; the DNA yielded D and trimming. The repertoire has some 370,000 clones, more than 80% of them found once; the top ten carry 1% to 1.5%. Sequencing input: peripheral blood. The source of this sequence is a man between 35 and 55 years old with acute or convalescent COVID-19. The chain couples TRBV20-1 to TRBJ2-7; 7 positions match TRBD1. The CDR3 protein is CSASPRQGTYEQYF. CDR3 DNA: TGCAGTGCTAGTCCTAGACAGGGCACCTACGAGCAGTACTTC.